The 32 T cell receptor beta chains in this list originate from one sample, sequenced in a study of shared clonotypes between healthy human individuals. TCRdb keeps only in-frame clones here, not all; method: immunoSEQ multiplex PCR. In the table there are around 560,000 clones, 85% to 95% of which are singletons. Terminally differentiated effector memory CD45RA+ cells were excluded by CCR7 positive selection of CD45RO-negative cells. The source material was naive CD8+ T cells sorted from blood. The receptors were sampled from a woman in her twenties or thirties in good health.

The chain has TRBV7-9 and TRBJ2-7, with TRBD1 matching 9 bases. Germline V gene sequence: CDR1 SEHNR, CDR2 FQNEAQ (reference sequence). The CDR3 has 14 residues. Losses at the gene ends were 4 bases for V and 5 bases for J; bases not matched to a gene: 6. In nucleotides, the CDR3 is TGTGCCAGCAGCTCGCCCCGGGACAGGGACGAGCAGTACTTC. Protein: CASSSPRDRDEQYF.

V gene TRBV7-9 combines with J gene TRBJ1-1; D remains unclear. In germline, CDR1 is SEHNR, CDR2 FQNEAQ (reference sequence). The CDR3 spans 13 residues. V lost 2 bases to trimming and J lost 5 bases, with 9 bases between them. The DNA for the CDR3 is TGTGCCAGCAGCTTATGGGCACTAACTGAAGCTTTCTTT. It translates to CASSLWALTEAFF.

The V call is TRBV11-2, the J call TRBJ1-3, with D unresolved. The length of the CDR3 is 14 residues. The germline V and J ends were trimmed by 9 bases and 7 bases, with 19 bases remaining between them. Germline CDR1 is SGHAT and CDR2 is FQNNGV. In DNA form, the CDR3 reads TGTGCCAGTGTGGAAACTGGGGTTGGCAACACCATATATTTT. Its protein product is CASVETGVGNTIYF.

J is TRBJ2-2 and V is TRBV19; no definite D call. Germline V CDR1 and CDR2: LNHDA, SQIVND (reference sequence). Trimming stripped 7 bases from V and 4 bases from J, with 13 bases between. The CDR3 runs 14 residues. The DNA for the CDR3 is TGTGCCAGTACAGGCAGGAGTCTCACCGGGGAGCTGTTTTTT. It codes for CASTGRSLTGELFF.

The rearrangement uses TRBV27 and TRBJ1-2; tentatively, D is TRBD1 (6 bases). V lost 7 bases and J 0 bases, leaving 21 bases between the germline ends. This CDR3 spans 17 amino acids. Germline-derived CDR1 and CDR2 are MNHEY and SMNVEV (reference sequence). The CDR3 spells CASTHLPPGDPNYGYTF. The CDR3 DNA reads TGTGCCAGCACCCACCTCCCACCAGGGGATCCTAACTATGGCTACACCTTC.

This clone was seen a single time. V gene TRBV27 combines with J gene TRBJ1-1; unclear D gene. Germline V gene lookup returns CDR1 MNHEY and CDR2 SMNVEV (reference sequence). CDR3 length: 13 residues. V lost 2 bases and J 1 base, leaving 5 bases between the germline ends. The CDR3 nucleotides are TGTGCCAGCAGTTTAGTAGGGAACACTGAAGCTTTCTTT. It specifies CASSLVGNTEAFF.

This clone was seen once. The rearrangement joins TRBV6-5 to TRBJ1-5; weak D call: TRBD1 (5 bases). Per germline, CDR1 MNHEY and CDR2 SVGAGI. The CDR3 is made up of 14 amino acids. Deletions cut 6 bases from V and 4 bases from J, with 13 bases between. The CDR3: CASSSGIWNQPQHF. The CDR3 DNA sequence: TGTGCCAGCAGCTCAGGGATCTGGAATCAGCCCCAGCATTTT.

J is TRBJ2-5 and V is TRBV28, with TRBD1 matching over 11 bases. Germline V gives CDR1 MDHEN, CDR2 SYDVKM. V shed 5 bases, J shed 11 bases, and the junction held 10 bases outside the gene matches. The CDR3 totals 14 residues. CDR3 sequence (DNA): TGTGCCAGCAGTCCCCCGGGACAGGGGGTGGGGCAGTACTTC. Translating it yields CASSPPGQGVGQYF.

V and J are TRBV28 and TRBJ2-5, with TRBD2 matching over 15 bases. V gave up 8 bases and J gave up 2 bases; unmatched junction bases: 9. CDR1 MDHEN and CDR2 SYDVKM come from the germline V gene. The CDR3 runs to 17 residues. CDR3 coding DNA: TGTGCCAGCGCCATAATAGGACTAGCGGGAGGGCAAGAGACCCAGTACTTC. Translation: CASAIIGLAGGQETQYF.

This chain connects TRBV6-5 to TRBJ2-7; 10 nucleotides match TRBD2. Germline loops: CDR1 MNHEY, CDR2 SVGAGI. With V trimmed by 5 bases and J by 5 bases, 3 bases remained unmatched. The CDR3 runs 13 residues. The CDR3 reads CASSAGLANEQYF. The CDR3 region has the DNA TGTGCCAGCAGTGCGGGACTAGCGAACGAGCAGTACTTC.

V and J are TRBV4-1 and TRBJ2-7; the D is unclear. This CDR3 contains 13 residues. The germline V gene encodes CDR1 MGHRA and CDR2 YSYEKL. V lost 0 bases and J lost 5, with 8 bases in between. In DNA form, the CDR3 reads TGCGCCAGCAGCCAAGATGAACGGAACGAGCAGTACTTC. Translated: CASSQDERNEQYF.

The genes are TRBV10-2 and TRBJ2-1; the D gene is possibly TRBD1 (5 bases). CDR3 length equals 11 residues. CDR1 and CDR2 from the germline V gene are WSHSY and SAAADI. V lost 2 bases and J lost 9, with 5 bases in between. The CDR3, as DNA: TGCGCCAGCAGTGAGGACAGTGAGCAGTTCTTC. Translating gives CASSEDSEQFF.

V gene TRBV4-1 combines with J gene TRBJ1-5, with a possible D match to TRBD1 (5 bases). CDR3 size: 14 residues. V shed 1 base and J shed 9 bases, with 13 bases lying between them. The germline gives CDR1 MGHRA, CDR2 YSYEKL. CDR3 amino acids: CASSQGQGMWPQHF. CDR3 nucleotides: TGCGCCAGCAGCCAAGGGCAGGGTATGTGGCCCCAGCATTTT.

V is TRBV9 and J is TRBJ2-1; D remains ambiguous. Germline CDR1 and CDR2: SGDLS and YYNGEE. This CDR3 comprises 12 residues. Trimming shortened V by 0 bases and J by 6 bases, and 4 bases separated the two germline ends. This CDR3 reads CASSVGINEQFF. CDR3 DNA sequence: TGTGCCAGCAGCGTAGGCATCAATGAGCAGTTCTTC.

The chain carries TRBV2 and TRBJ2-7; D ambiguous. The ends were cut back, 3 bases at V and 0 bases at J, with 9 bases in the middle. The CDR3 loop spans 14 amino acids. The germline V gene encodes CDR1 SNHLY and CDR2 FYNNEI. CDR3 protein: CASSDRISSYEQYF. CDR3 sequence (DNA): TGTGCCAGCAGTGATCGGATTAGCTCCTACGAGCAGTACTTC.

V gene TRBV6-1 combines with J gene TRBJ2-7; D uncertain. This CDR3 contains 13 residues. The germline V gene encodes CDR1 MNHNS and CDR2 SASEGT. V lost 7 bases and J 2 bases, leaving 12 bases between the germline ends. In DNA form, the CDR3 reads TGTGCCAGCAAATGGGTGGGGACCTACGAGCAGTACTTC. Protein product: CASKWVGTYEQYF.

This chain joins TRBV27 and TRBJ2-7; D is ambiguous. CDR1 MNHEY and CDR2 SMNVEV come from the germline V gene (reference sequence). Trimming took off 1 base at V and 1 base at J, with 11 bases between the two ends. The CDR3 has 15 amino acids. CDR3 protein: CASSLLAGTSYEQYF. The DNA for the CDR3 is TGTGCCAGCAGTTTATTGGCAGGTACTTCCTACGAGCAGTACTTC.

This clone came up once. This chain links TRBV2 with TRBJ2-3; no reliable D call. Germline V CDR1 and CDR2: SNHLY, FYNNEI. CDR3 length equals 15 residues. The V gene lost 5 bases and the J gene lost 1 base, with 13 bases spanning the gap. CDR3 coding DNA: TGTGCCAGCAGTCCGAGGTCGATAGGCACAGATACGCAGTATTTT. It encodes CASSPRSIGTDTQYF.

The V call is TRBV7-8, the J call TRBJ2-7; unclear D gene. V was trimmed by 2 bases and J by 2 bases, leaving 19 bases between them. Germline V gene data show CDR1 as SGHVS and CDR2 as FQNEAQ. The CDR3 consists of 17 residues. CDR3 protein: CASSLISRPPLTYEQYF. The DNA for the CDR3 is TGTGCCAGCAGCTTAATCAGTCGGCCCCCGTTAACCTACGAGCAGTACTTC. Full variable domain (rest looked up from reference TRBV7-8 and TRBJ2-7): GAGVSQSPRYKVAKRGQDVALRCDPISGHVSLFWYQQALGQGPEFLTYFQNEAQLDKSGLPSDRFFAERPEGSVSTLKIQRTQQEDSAVYLCASSLISRPPLTYEQYFGPGTRLTVT.

The CDR3 DNA is TGTGCCAGCTCACTAGGGGACTACTACGAGCAGTACTTC. This encodes CASSLGDYYEQYF. The chain couples TRBV18 to TRBJ2-7; 7 bases are shared with TRBD2. The CDR3 sequence is 13 residues long. The J segment lost 3 bases and the V segment lost 4 bases, leaving 3 bases of the junction unmatched. Germline V gene sequence: CDR1 KGHSH, CDR2 LQKENI.

The chain links TRBV27 to TRBJ2-1, with 7 bases aligning to TRBD1. Trimming cost V 3 bases and J 5 bases; bases outside gene matches: 13. The CDR3 length is 17 residues. The germline gives CDR1 MNHEY, CDR2 SMNVEV (reference sequence). Here the CDR3 DNA reads TGTGCCAGCAGTTTTCGGACAGGAGGAATGATTGACAATGAGCAGTTCTTC. Translating gives CASSFRTGGMIDNEQFF.

A word on this clone: A read error may account for a junction end that differs from germline. The rearrangement links TRBV11-1 to TRBJ1-1; D is undetermined. This CDR3 is built from 14 residues. In germline, CDR1 is SGHAT, CDR2 FQDESV (reference sequence). The CDR3 DNA reads TGTGCCAGCAGTTTAGGGAGGAGTTACACTGAAGCTTTCTTT. Translating it yields CASSLGRSYTEAFF.

The rearrangement joins TRBV19 to TRBJ1-1; D remains ambiguous. Germline-derived CDR1 and CDR2 are LNHDA and SQIVND (reference sequence). With 1 base removed from V and 0 bases from J, the gap between germline ends came to 9 bases. This CDR3 region has 15 residues. CDR3 in amino acids: CASSIGEGMNTEAFF. The CDR3 DNA reads TGTGCCAGTAGTATAGGGGAGGGAATGAACACTGAAGCTTTCTTT.

V usage is TRBV2 and J usage is TRBJ2-7; D gene unclear. The CDR3 is made up of 12 amino acids. Germline CDR1 SNHLY, CDR2 FYNNEI. The V end lost 2 bases, the J end lost 4 bases, and 6 bases lay between the germline ends. The CDR3 DNA reads as TGTGCCAGCAGTGAATATATATACGAGCAGTACTTC. Residues: CASSEYIYEQYF.

V is TRBV11-2 and J is TRBJ2-5, with D possibly being TRBD2 (6 bases). V lost 1 base, J lost 6 bases, and 18 bases lay in between. The CDR3 spans 16 residues. CDR1 and CDR2 from the germline V gene are SGHAT and FQNNGV. The CDR3 protein is CASSLVRRGGGQTQYF. In nucleotides, the CDR3 is TGTGCCAGCAGCTTAGTCAGGAGGGGTGGAGGGCAGACCCAGTACTTC.

The genes are TRBV5-1 and TRBJ2-7; 9 bases are shared with TRBD2. The CDR3 extends over 15 amino acids. Germline CDR1 reads SGHRS; CDR2 reads YFSETQ. Trimming removed 0 bases from V and 6 bases from J; junction bases left unmatched: 7. The CDR3 sequence: CASSLVASGDSEQYF. Written as DNA, the CDR3 is TGCGCCAGCAGCTTGGTGGCTAGCGGGGACTCCGAGCAGTACTTC. Together with reference TRBV5-1 and TRBJ2-7, the CDR3 gives the full variable domain: KAGVTQTPRYLIKTRGQQVTLSCSPISGHRSVSWYQQTPGQGLQFLFEYFSETQRNKGNFPGRFSGRQFSNSRSEMNVSTLELGDSALYLCASSLVASGDSEQYFGPGTRLTVT.

The chain employs TRBV7-9 and TRBJ1-1; TRBD1 is a possible D gene (6 bases). Germline loops: CDR1 SEHNR, CDR2 FQNEAQ (reference sequence). V lost 2 bases, J lost 3 bases, and 13 bases lay in between. This CDR3 has 15 amino acids. The chain's CDR3 is CASSLWGEGDTEAFF. The DNA for the CDR3 is TGTGCCAGCAGCTTATGGGGCGAGGGGGACACTGAAGCTTTCTTT.

The CDR3 DNA reads TGTGCCAGCAGGGACTCTTTGAGCTCCTACAATGAGCAGTTCTTC. This translates into CASRDSLSSYNEQFF. This chain uses TRBV6-5 with TRBJ2-1, with D possibly being TRBD2 (5 bases). Trimming left V 6 bases short and J 0 bases short, with 12 bases between. Germline V CDR1 and CDR2: MNHEY, SVGAGI. The CDR3 consists of 15 residues.

The chain employs TRBV7-9 and TRBJ2-1; 11 bases match TRBD2. With V trimmed by 6 bases and J by 3 bases, 13 bases remained unmatched. The CDR3 runs 18 residues. Germline loops: CDR1 SEHNR, CDR2 FQNEAQ (reference sequence). Written as DNA, the CDR3 is TGTGCCAGCAGACCTTCTCAACTAGCGGGGGACCTCTACAATGAGCAGTTCTTC. Amino acid sequence: CASRPSQLAGDLYNEQFF.

The V and J genes are TRBV11-2 and TRBJ2-7; 9 bases map to TRBD2. CDR1 and CDR2 from the germline V gene are SGHAT and FQNNGV. This CDR3 is 15 amino acids long. V gave up 1 base and J gave up 3 bases; unmatched junction bases: 4. The CDR3 region has the DNA TGTGCCAGCAGCTTAGGAGATAGCGGGAGCTACGAGCAGTACTTC. It translates to CASSLGDSGSYEQYF.

The rearrangement joins TRBV9 to TRBJ2-3; 10 bases align to TRBD2. The CDR3 contains 16 residues. Losses at the gene ends were 0 bases for V and 4 bases for J; bases not matched to a gene: 5. Per the germline V gene, CDR1 is SGDLS and CDR2 is YYNGEE. CDR3 DNA: TGTGCCAGCAGCGTAGCGGTAGCGGGAGGTTCAGATACGCAGTATTTT. Protein sequence: CASSVAVAGGSDTQYF.

The chain has TRBV28 and TRBJ2-6, with a tentative D call TRBD1 (6 bases). CDR3 length equals 16 residues. Germline V gene lookup returns CDR1 MDHEN and CDR2 SYDVKM. V was cut by 2 bases and J by 0 bases, with 8 bases left in between. CDR3 sequence: CASSLTGHSGANVLTF. CDR3 bases: TGTGCCAGCAGTTTAACAGGGCACTCTGGGGCCAACGTCCTGACTTTC.